Listed below are T cell receptor beta chains from one sample, sequenced in a study of blood T cell repertoires in COVID-19. Using immunoSEQ multiplex PCR, the repertoire was profiled, and TCRdb retains in-frame clones only, with some absent. The table has under 50,000 clones, 90% seen once. Sequenced sample: peripheral blood. These TCRs come from a man in his sixties or seventies with active COVID-19. Each CDR3 is given with its conserved first and last residue. A D gene is named only where the DNA matches it firmly. Some rows mark clone size as missing; the rest say once, few, many or name a class of expanded clone.

abundance: .; j_gene: TRBJ2-1; d_gene: .; v_gene: TRBV11-2; CDR3aa: CASSLDVRTSWSNEQFF; CDR3nt: TGTGCCAGCAGCTTAGATGTGAGAACTAGCTGGTCCAATGAGCAGTTCTTC
abundance: .; j_gene: TRBJ2-1; d_gene: TRBD2; v_gene: TRBV10-1; CDR3aa: CARVTRDYKSEQFF; CDR3nt: TGCGCCAGGGTGACCCGGGACTATAAAAGTGAGCAGTTCTTC
abundance: .; j_gene: TRBJ2-5; d_gene: .; v_gene: TRBV19; CDR3aa: CASSRQAQETQYF; CDR3nt: TGTGCCAGTAGTCGCCAGGCCCAAGAGACCCAGTACTTC
abundance: .; j_gene: TRBJ2-7; d_gene: .; v_gene: TRBV5-6; CDR3aa: CASSLYGEIPYEQYF; CDR3nt: TGTGCCAGCAGCTTGTACGGAGAGATCCCCTACGAGCAGTACTTC
abundance: .; j_gene: TRBJ2-2; d_gene: TRBD2; v_gene: TRBV18; CDR3aa: CASSSAGGSNTGELFF; CDR3nt: TGTGCCAGCTCATCAGCGGGGGGCTCAAACACCGGGGAGCTGTTTTTT
abundance: .; j_gene: TRBJ1-5; d_gene: TRBD1; v_gene: TRBV6-5; CDR3aa: CASSTAGTENQPQHF; CDR3nt: TGTGCCAGCAGCACGGCCGGGACAGAGAATCAGCCCCAGCATTTT
abundance: .; j_gene: TRBJ1-1; d_gene: TRBD1; v_gene: TRBV9; CDR3aa: CASSALTGRAEAFF; CDR3nt: TGTGCCAGCAGCGCACTGACAGGGCGGGCTGAAGCTTTCTTT
abundance: .; j_gene: TRBJ2-1; d_gene: .; v_gene: TRBV7-9; CDR3aa: CASSLIGGRSEQFF; CDR3nt: TGTGCCAGCAGCTTAATTGGGGGCAGATCTGAGCAGTTCTTC
abundance: .; j_gene: TRBJ2-5; d_gene: .; v_gene: TRBV9; CDR3aa: CASSVTGVLETQYF; CDR3nt: TGTGCCAGCAGCGTGACAGGCGTTCTTGAGACCCAGTACTTC
abundance: .; j_gene: TRBJ1-5; d_gene: .; v_gene: TRBV28; CDR3aa: CASSLIRAYSNQPQHF; CDR3nt: TGTGCCAGCAGTTTAATCAGGGCTTATAGCAATCAGCCCCAGCATTTT
abundance: once; j_gene: TRBJ2-1; d_gene: .; v_gene: TRBV19; CDR3aa: CASRPSGTRLNEQFF; CDR3nt: TGTGCCAGTAGACCCTCCGGGACTCGATTAAATGAGCAGTTCTTC
abundance: .; j_gene: TRBJ2-7; d_gene: TRBD2; v_gene: TRBV7-2; CDR3aa: CASSRGSGRGPYEQYF; CDR3nt: TGTGCCAGCAGCAGAGGGAGCGGGAGGGGACCCTACGAGCAGTACTTC
abundance: .; j_gene: TRBJ2-1; d_gene: TRBD2; v_gene: TRBV7-3; CDR3aa: CASSLSGSSYEQFF; CDR3nt: TGTGCCAGCAGCTTAAGCGGGAGTAGCTATGAGCAGTTCTTC
abundance: .; j_gene: TRBJ1-5; d_gene: TRBD1; v_gene: TRBV28; CDR3aa: CASSPGTGGNQPQHF; CDR3nt: TGTGCCAGCAGCCCCGGGACAGGGGGGAATCAGCCCCAGCATTTT
abundance: .; j_gene: TRBJ2-7; d_gene: TRBD2; v_gene: TRBV2; CDR3aa: CASSATSGGYEQYF; CDR3nt: TGTGCCAGCAGTGCTACTAGCGGGGGCTACGAGCAGTACTTC
abundance: once; j_gene: TRBJ2-3; d_gene: TRBD1; v_gene: TRBV27; CDR3aa: CASSLGTGTDTQYF; CDR3nt: TGTGCCAGCAGTCTCGGGACAGGCACAGATACGCAGTATTTT
abundance: .; j_gene: TRBJ1-5; d_gene: .; v_gene: TRBV2; CDR3aa: CASSDPRLDQPQHF; CDR3nt: TGTGCCAGCAGTGACCCGAGGTTAGATCAGCCCCAGCATTTT
abundance: .; j_gene: TRBJ2-2; d_gene: .; v_gene: TRBV6-5; CDR3aa: CASSRNTGELFF; CDR3nt: TGTGCCAGCTCTCGGAACACCGGGGAGCTGTTTTTT
abundance: .; j_gene: TRBJ1-1; d_gene: .; v_gene: TRBV29-1; CDR3aa: CSASRPENTEAFF; CDR3nt: TGCAGCGCGAGCAGGCCGGAGAACACTGAAGCTTTCTTT
abundance: .; j_gene: TRBJ2-7; d_gene: .; v_gene: TRBV27; CDR3aa: CASRGRDSPFYEQYF; CDR3nt: TGTGCCAGCAGGGGGCGGGACAGCCCATTCTACGAGCAGTACTTC
abundance: .; j_gene: TRBJ2-2; d_gene: TRBD2; v_gene: TRBV2; CDR3aa: CASSLAGGSGELFF; CDR3nt: TGTGCCAGCAGCCTAGCGGGGGGGAGCGGGGAGCTGTTTTTT
abundance: .; j_gene: TRBJ1-1; d_gene: TRBD1; v_gene: TRBV15; CDR3aa: CATSTKTGTDTEAFF; CDR3nt: TGTGCCACCAGCACCAAGACAGGGACGGACACTGAAGCTTTCTTT
abundance: .; j_gene: TRBJ2-5; d_gene: .; v_gene: TRBV30; CDR3aa: CAWSPSGLPQETQYF; CDR3nt: TGTGCCTGGAGTCCGTCGGGACTCCCACAAGAGACCCAGTACTTC
abundance: few; j_gene: TRBJ1-1; d_gene: .; v_gene: TRBV9; CDR3aa: CASSVVAGTEAFF; CDR3nt: TGTGCCAGCAGCGTCGTGGCAGGCACTGAAGCTTTCTTT
abundance: .; j_gene: TRBJ1-3; d_gene: .; v_gene: TRBV19; CDR3aa: CASTTTGFGNTIYF; CDR3nt: TGTGCCAGTACTACTACAGGGTTTGGAAACACCATATATTTT
abundance: .; j_gene: TRBJ1-6; d_gene: .; v_gene: TRBV19; CDR3aa: CASSPIRGAGRSSYNSPLHF; CDR3nt: TGTGCCAGTAGTCCTATTCGGGGGGCAGGGAGAAGCTCCTATAATTCACCCCTCCACTTT
abundance: .; j_gene: TRBJ1-1; d_gene: .; v_gene: TRBV5-4; CDR3aa: CASSKQGGNTEAFF; CDR3nt: TGTGCCAGCAGTAAACAGGGTGGGAACACTGAAGCTTTCTTT
abundance: .; j_gene: TRBJ1-1; d_gene: TRBD1; v_gene: TRBV6-6; CDR3aa: CASSYYRDRVNTEAFF; CDR3nt: TGTGCCAGCAGTTACTATCGGGACAGAGTGAACACTGAAGCTTTCTTT
abundance: medium-sized; j_gene: TRBJ1-2; d_gene: .; v_gene: TRBV24-1; CDR3aa: CATSDSDSLNYGYTF; CDR3nt: TGTGCCACCAGTGATTCCGACAGCCTGAACTATGGCTACACCTTC
abundance: .; j_gene: TRBJ1-6; d_gene: .; v_gene: TRBV18; CDR3aa: CASSQNRADGGNSPLHF; CDR3nt: TGTGCCAGCTCCCAGAATCGGGCCGACGGGGGTAATTCACCCCTCCACTTT
abundance: few; j_gene: TRBJ2-7; d_gene: .; v_gene: TRBV5-1; CDR3aa: CASSLAGGRQFYEQYF; CDR3nt: TGCGCCAGCAGCTTGGCCGGGGGACGCCAGTTCTACGAGCAGTACTTC
abundance: .; j_gene: TRBJ2-2; d_gene: .; v_gene: TRBV5-6; CDR3aa: CASSLARLSLNTGELFF; CDR3nt: TGTGCCAGCAGCTTGGCCCGACTGAGCCTGAACACCGGGGAGCTGTTTTTT
abundance: .; j_gene: TRBJ2-5; d_gene: .; v_gene: TRBV6-2/TRBV6-3; CDR3aa: CASSFPPGTQYF; CDR3nt: TGTGCCAGCAGTTTCCCCCCGGGGACCCAGTACTTC
abundance: once; j_gene: TRBJ2-3; d_gene: TRBD2; v_gene: TRBV11-3; CDR3aa: CASSPGAGGLRDTQYF; CDR3nt: TGTGCCAGCAGTCCAGGGGCGGGAGGGCTGAGAGATACGCAGTATTTT
abundance: .; j_gene: TRBJ2-1; d_gene: TRBD1; v_gene: TRBV6-6; CDR3aa: CASSYSSGGAYNEQFF; CDR3nt: TGTGCCAGCAGTTACTCGTCAGGGGGCGCCTACAATGAGCAGTTCTTC
abundance: .; j_gene: TRBJ2-7; d_gene: .; v_gene: TRBV6-5; CDR3aa: CASGGSGEQYF; CDR3nt: TGTGCCAGCGGAGGGTCTGGCGAGCAGTACTTC
abundance: .; j_gene: TRBJ1-1; d_gene: .; v_gene: TRBV15; CDR3aa: CATSSEKLGPNTEAFF; CDR3nt: TGTGCCACCAGCAGCGAGAAGTTGGGGCCTAACACTGAAGCTTTCTTT
abundance: .; j_gene: TRBJ2-3; d_gene: .; v_gene: TRBV7-8; CDR3aa: CASNLGGGPDTQYF; CDR3nt: TGTGCCAGCAACTTGGGGGGGGGCCCAGATACGCAGTATTTT
abundance: .; j_gene: TRBJ2-5; d_gene: TRBD1; v_gene: TRBV7-6; CDR3aa: CASSSRGRGSQETQYF; CDR3nt: TGTGCCAGCAGCTCCCGAGGCAGGGGGTCCCAAGAGACCCAGTACTTC
abundance: .; j_gene: TRBJ2-3; d_gene: .; v_gene: TRBV28; CDR3aa: CASSTWDTRVITDTQYF; CDR3nt: TGTGCCAGCAGTACCTGGGACACGCGGGTTATCACAGATACGCAGTATTTT
abundance: .; j_gene: TRBJ1-5; d_gene: .; v_gene: TRBV6-1; CDR3aa: CASSAGRGIYSNQPQHF; CDR3nt: TGTGCCAGCAGTGCCGGACGGGGGATATATAGCAATCAGCCCCAGCATTTT
abundance: once; j_gene: TRBJ2-2; d_gene: TRBD1; v_gene: TRBV18; CDR3aa: CASSRSGQGGTGELFF; CDR3nt: TGTGCCAGCTCACGTTCCGGACAGGGGGGCACCGGGGAGCTGTTTTTT
abundance: .; j_gene: TRBJ2-1; d_gene: TRBD2; v_gene: TRBV7-7; CDR3aa: CASSFNRLAGHNEQFF; CDR3nt: TGTGCCAGCAGCTTCAACAGACTAGCGGGACACAATGAGCAGTTCTTC
abundance: once; j_gene: TRBJ1-1; d_gene: .; v_gene: TRBV18; CDR3aa: CASSPQGMNTEAFF; CDR3nt: TGTGCCAGCTCACCGCAGGGGATGAACACTGAAGCTTTCTTT
abundance: .; j_gene: TRBJ2-1; d_gene: TRBD2; v_gene: TRBV6-5; CDR3aa: CASSYSILAGLNEQFF; CDR3nt: TGTGCCAGCAGTTACTCGATCCTAGCGGGACTCAATGAGCAGTTCTTC
abundance: .; j_gene: TRBJ1-2; d_gene: TRBD1; v_gene: TRBV19; CDR3aa: CASSTPYFGTGDGYTF; CDR3nt: TGTGCCAGTAGTACGCCTTACTTCGGGACAGGGGACGGCTACACCTTC
abundance: .; j_gene: TRBJ2-7; d_gene: TRBD2; v_gene: TRBV27; CDR3aa: CASSLRGLAGYEQYF; CDR3nt: TGTGCCAGCAGTTTACGGGGACTAGCGGGCTACGAGCAGTACTTC
abundance: .; j_gene: TRBJ1-2; d_gene: TRBD1; v_gene: TRBV6-2/TRBV6-3; CDR3aa: CASSYTSGQGRRGRYGYTF; CDR3nt: TGTGCCAGCAGTTACACCTCCGGACAGGGGCGGCGGGGGAGATATGGCTACACCTTC
abundance: few; j_gene: TRBJ2-1; d_gene: TRBD1; v_gene: TRBV7-9; CDR3aa: CASSLNRGDNEQFF; CDR3nt: TGTGCCAGCAGCTTAAACAGGGGAGACAATGAGCAGTTCTTC
abundance: .; j_gene: TRBJ2-7; d_gene: TRBD1; v_gene: TRBV23-1; CDR3aa: CASSQSSGTEDSREQYF; CDR3nt: TGCGCCAGCAGTCAATCGTCAGGGACAGAGGATTCGCGGGAGCAGTACTTC
abundance: .; j_gene: TRBJ1-2; d_gene: TRBD1; v_gene: TRBV7-2; CDR3aa: CASSTYRDREYGYTF; CDR3nt: TGTGCCAGCAGCACTTATCGGGACAGGGAGTATGGCTACACCTTC
abundance: .; j_gene: TRBJ1-5; d_gene: .; v_gene: TRBV24-1; CDR3aa: CATSDSDTYSNQPQHF; CDR3nt: TGTGCCACCAGTGATTCCGATACTTATAGCAATCAGCCCCAGCATTTT
abundance: .; j_gene: TRBJ1-2; d_gene: .; v_gene: TRBV27; CDR3aa: CASSPRTGKDYGYTF; CDR3nt: TGTGCCAGCAGTCCTCGAACAGGGAAAGACTATGGCTACACCTTC
abundance: hyperexpanded; j_gene: TRBJ2-1; d_gene: TRBD2; v_gene: TRBV28; CDR3aa: CASSFPEREGSNEQFF; CDR3nt: TGTGCCAGCAGTTTCCCAGAGCGGGAGGGTAGTAATGAGCAGTTCTTC
abundance: .; j_gene: TRBJ1-2; d_gene: TRBD1; v_gene: TRBV7-2; CDR3aa: CASSFNRGRRYGYTF; CDR3nt: TGTGCCAGCAGCTTCAACAGGGGGCGGAGGTATGGCTACACCTTC
abundance: .; j_gene: TRBJ1-1; d_gene: TRBD1; v_gene: TRBV6-2/TRBV6-3; CDR3aa: CASSYIRTGKEAFF; CDR3nt: TGTGCCAGCAGTTACATCAGGACAGGGAAAGAAGCTTTCTTT
abundance: .; j_gene: TRBJ1-2; d_gene: .; v_gene: TRBV7-8; CDR3aa: CASSLSGLGRGYTF; CDR3nt: TGTGCCAGCAGCTTAAGCGGTCTGGGCCGGGGCTACACCTTC
abundance: .; j_gene: TRBJ2-7; d_gene: TRBD2; v_gene: TRBV27; CDR3aa: CASRLGTSGISSYEQYF; CDR3nt: TGTGCCAGCAGACTTGGGACTAGCGGGATTAGCTCCTACGAGCAGTACTTC
abundance: .; j_gene: TRBJ2-3; d_gene: TRBD2; v_gene: TRBV25-1; CDR3aa: CASSEYSGSSSDTQYF; CDR3nt: TGTGCCAGCAGTGAATATAGCGGGAGTTCATCAGATACGCAGTATTTT
abundance: few; j_gene: TRBJ2-7; d_gene: TRBD1; v_gene: TRBV2; CDR3aa: CASQGAGNEQYF; CDR3nt: TGTGCCAGTCAGGGGGCTGGAAACGAGCAGTACTTC